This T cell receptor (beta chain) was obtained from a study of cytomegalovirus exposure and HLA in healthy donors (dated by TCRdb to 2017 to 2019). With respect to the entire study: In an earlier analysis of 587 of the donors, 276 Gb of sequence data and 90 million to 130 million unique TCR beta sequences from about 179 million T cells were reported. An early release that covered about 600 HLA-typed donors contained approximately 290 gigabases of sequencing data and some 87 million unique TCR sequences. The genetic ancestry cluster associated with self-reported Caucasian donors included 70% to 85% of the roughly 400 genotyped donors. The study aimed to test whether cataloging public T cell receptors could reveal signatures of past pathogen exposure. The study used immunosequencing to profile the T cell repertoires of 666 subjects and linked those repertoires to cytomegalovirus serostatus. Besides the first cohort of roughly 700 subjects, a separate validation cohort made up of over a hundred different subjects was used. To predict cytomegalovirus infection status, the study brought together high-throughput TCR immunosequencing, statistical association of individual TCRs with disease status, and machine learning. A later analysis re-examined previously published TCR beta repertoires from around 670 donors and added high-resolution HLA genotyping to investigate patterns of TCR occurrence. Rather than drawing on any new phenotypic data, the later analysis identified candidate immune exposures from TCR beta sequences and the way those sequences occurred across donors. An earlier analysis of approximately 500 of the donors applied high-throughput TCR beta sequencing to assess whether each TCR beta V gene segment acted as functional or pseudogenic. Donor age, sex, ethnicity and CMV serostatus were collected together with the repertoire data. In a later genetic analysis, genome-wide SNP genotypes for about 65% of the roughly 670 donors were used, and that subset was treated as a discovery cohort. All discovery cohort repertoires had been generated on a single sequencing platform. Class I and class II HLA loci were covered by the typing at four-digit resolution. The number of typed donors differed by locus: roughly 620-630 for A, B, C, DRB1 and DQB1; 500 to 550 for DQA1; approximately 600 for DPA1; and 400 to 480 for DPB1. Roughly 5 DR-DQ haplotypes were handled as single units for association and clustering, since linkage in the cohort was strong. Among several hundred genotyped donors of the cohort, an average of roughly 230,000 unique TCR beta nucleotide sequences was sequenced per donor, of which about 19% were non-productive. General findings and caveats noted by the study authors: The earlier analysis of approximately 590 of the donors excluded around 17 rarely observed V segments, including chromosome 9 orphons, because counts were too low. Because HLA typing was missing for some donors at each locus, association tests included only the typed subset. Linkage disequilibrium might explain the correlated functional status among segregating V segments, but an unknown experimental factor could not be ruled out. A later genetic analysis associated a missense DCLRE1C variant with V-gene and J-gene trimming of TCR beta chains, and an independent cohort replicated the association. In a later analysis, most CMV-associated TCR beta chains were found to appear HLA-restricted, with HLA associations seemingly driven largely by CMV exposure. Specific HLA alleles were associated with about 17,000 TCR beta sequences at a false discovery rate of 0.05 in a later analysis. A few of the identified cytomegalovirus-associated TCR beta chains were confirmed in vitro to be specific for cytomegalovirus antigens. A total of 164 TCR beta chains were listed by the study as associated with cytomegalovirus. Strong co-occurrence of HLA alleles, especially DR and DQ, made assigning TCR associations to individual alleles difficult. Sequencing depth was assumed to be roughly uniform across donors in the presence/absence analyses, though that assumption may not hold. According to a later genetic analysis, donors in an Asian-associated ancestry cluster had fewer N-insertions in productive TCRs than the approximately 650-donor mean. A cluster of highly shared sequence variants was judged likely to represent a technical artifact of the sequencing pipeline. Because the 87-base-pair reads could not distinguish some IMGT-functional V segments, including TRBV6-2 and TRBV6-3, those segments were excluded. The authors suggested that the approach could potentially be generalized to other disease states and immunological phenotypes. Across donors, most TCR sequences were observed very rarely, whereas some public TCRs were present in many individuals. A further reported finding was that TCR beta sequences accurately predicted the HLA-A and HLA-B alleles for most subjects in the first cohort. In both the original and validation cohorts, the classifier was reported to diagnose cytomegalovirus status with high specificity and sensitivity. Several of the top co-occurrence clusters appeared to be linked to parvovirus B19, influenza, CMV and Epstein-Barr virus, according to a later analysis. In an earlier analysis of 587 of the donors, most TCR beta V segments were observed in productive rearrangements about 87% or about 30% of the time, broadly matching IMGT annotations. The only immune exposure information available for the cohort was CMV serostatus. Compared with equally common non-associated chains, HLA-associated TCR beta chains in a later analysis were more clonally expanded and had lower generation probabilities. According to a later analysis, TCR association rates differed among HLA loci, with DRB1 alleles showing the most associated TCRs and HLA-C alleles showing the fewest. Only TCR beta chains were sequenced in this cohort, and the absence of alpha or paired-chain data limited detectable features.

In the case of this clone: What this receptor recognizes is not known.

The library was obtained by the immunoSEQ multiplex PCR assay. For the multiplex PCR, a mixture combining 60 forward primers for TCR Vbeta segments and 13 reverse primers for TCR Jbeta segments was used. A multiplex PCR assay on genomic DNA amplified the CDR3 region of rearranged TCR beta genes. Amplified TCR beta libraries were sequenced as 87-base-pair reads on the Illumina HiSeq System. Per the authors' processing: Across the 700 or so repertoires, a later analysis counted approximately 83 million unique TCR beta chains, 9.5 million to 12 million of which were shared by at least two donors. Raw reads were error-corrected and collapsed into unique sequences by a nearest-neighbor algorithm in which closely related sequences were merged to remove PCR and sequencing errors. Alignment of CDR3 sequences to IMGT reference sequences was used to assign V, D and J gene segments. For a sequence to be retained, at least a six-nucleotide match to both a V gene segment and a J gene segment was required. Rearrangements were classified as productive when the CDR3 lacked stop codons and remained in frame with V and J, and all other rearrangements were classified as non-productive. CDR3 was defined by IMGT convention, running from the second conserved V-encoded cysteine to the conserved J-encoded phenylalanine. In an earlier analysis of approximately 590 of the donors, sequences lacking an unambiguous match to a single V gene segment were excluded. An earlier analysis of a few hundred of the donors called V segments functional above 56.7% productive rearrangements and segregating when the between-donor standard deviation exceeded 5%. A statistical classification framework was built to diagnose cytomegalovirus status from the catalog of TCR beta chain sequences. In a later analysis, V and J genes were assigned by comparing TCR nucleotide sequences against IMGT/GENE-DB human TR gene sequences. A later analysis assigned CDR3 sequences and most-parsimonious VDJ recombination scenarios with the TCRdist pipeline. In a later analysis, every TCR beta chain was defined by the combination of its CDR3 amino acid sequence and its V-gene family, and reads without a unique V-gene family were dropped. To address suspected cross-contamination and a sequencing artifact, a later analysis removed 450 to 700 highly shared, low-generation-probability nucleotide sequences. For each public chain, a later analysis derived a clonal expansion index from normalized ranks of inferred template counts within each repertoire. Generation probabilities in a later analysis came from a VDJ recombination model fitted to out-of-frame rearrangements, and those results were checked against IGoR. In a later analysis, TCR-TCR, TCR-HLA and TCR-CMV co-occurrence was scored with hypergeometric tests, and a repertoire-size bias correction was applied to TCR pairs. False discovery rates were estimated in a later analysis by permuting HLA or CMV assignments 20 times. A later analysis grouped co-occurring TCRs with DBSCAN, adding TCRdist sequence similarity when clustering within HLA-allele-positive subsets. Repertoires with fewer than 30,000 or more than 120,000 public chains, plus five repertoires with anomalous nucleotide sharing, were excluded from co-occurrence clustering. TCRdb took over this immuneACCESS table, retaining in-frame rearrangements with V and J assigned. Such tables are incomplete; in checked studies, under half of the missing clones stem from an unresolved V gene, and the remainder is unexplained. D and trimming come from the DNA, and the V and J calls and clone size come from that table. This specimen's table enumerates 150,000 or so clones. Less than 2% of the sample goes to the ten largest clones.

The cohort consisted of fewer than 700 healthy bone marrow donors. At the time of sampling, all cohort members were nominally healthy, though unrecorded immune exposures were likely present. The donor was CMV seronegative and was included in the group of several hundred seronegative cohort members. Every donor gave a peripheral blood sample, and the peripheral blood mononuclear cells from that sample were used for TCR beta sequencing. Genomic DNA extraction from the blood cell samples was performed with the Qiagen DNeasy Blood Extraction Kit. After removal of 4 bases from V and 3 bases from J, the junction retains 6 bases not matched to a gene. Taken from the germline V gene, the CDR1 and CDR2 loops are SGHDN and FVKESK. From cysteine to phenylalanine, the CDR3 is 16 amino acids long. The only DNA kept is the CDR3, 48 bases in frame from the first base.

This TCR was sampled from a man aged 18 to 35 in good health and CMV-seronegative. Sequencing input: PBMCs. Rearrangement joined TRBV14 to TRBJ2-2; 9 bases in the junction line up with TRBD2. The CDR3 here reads CASSPESGRYTGELFF. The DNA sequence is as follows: TGTGCCAGCAGCCCGGAGAGCGGGAGGTACACCGGGGAGCTGTTTTTT. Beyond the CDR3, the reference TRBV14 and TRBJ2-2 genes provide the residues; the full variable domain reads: EAGVTQFPSHSVIEKGQTVTLRCDPISGHDNLYWYRRVMGKEIKFLLHFVKESKQDESGMPNNRFLAERTGGTYSTLKVQPAELEDSGVYFCASSPESGRYTGELFFGEGSRLTVL.